The 9 T cell receptor beta chains below were found in one sample sequenced in a study of blood T cells in healthy people across ages. The use of a sample-barcoded 5' primer and a J-beta primer mix characterized a second PCR of roughly 6 to 11 cycles. TCRdb reprocessed the 5' RACE reads via MiXCR and lists one record per CDR3 protein. The table shows about 670,000 distinct CDR3 sequences, with under 65% occurring only once. Sequencing was carried out using blood. The receptors come from a woman older than 75 in good health.

As to this clonotype: Being one base from a much bigger clone, this may be a read error. This chain uses TRBV28 with TRBJ2-1, with D tentatively TRBD1 (5 bases). CDR1 and CDR2 (germline): MDHEN, SYDVKM. There are 16 residues in the CDR3. Here the CDR3 DNA reads TGTGCCCGCAGTTTAGGCAGTCTTTATCACGGACAAGAGCAGTTCTTC. This gives the protein CARSLGSLYHGQEQFF. The whole variable domain, remainder taken from reference TRBV28 and TRBJ2-1, is DVKVTQSSRYLVKRTGEKVFLECVQDMDHENMFWYRQDPGLGLRLIYFSYDVKMKEKGDIPEGYSVSREKKERFSLILESASTNQTSMYLCARSLGSLYHGQEQFFGPGTRLTVL.

For the CDR3, the DNA is TGCAGCGCAGCGGCGGGGAAAGAGACCCAGTACTTC. Amino acids: CSAAAGKETQYF. The rearrangement links TRBV29-1 to TRBJ2-5; TRBD2 is a possible D gene (6 bases). Per germline, CDR1 SQVTM and CDR2 ANQGSEA. Trimming shortened V by 7 bases and J by 3 bases, and 12 bases separated the two germline ends. The length of the CDR3 is 12 residues.

This clonotype has a handful of counts. The chain is built from TRBV9 and TRBJ2-3, with D possibly matching TRBD1 (6 bases). The V gene's germline CDR1 is SGDLS and CDR2 YYNGEE. There are 14 residues in the CDR3. The V end was cut by 3 bases, the J end by 0 bases, with 8 bases between. CDR3 sequence (DNA): TGTGCCAGCAGCGCGGGACACAGCACAGATACGCAGTATTTT. Its translation is CASSAGHSTDTQYF.

This clonotype was recorded at least ten times. The chain is built from TRBV7-2 and TRBJ2-1; maybe TRBD2 (5 bases). V was shortened by 1 base and J by 9 bases, with 13 bases between the two germline ends. The CDR3 contains 14 residues. The germline V gene has CDR1 SGHTA and CDR2 FQGNSA. The CDR3 sequence is CASSLEAGLGEQFF. The CDR3 DNA is TGTGCCAGCAGCTTAGAAGCAGGACTTGGTGAGCAGTTCTTC.

The chain recombines TRBV5-1 with TRBJ2-1, with 9 bases aligning to TRBD2. Gene TRBJ2-7 matches the end of the DNA better, so the J call may be wrong. CDR3 length equals 15 residues. CDR1 is SGHRS, CDR2 YFSETQ, per germline. CDR3 coding DNA: TGCGCCAGCAGTTCGCTAGCGGGAACTTACAATGAGCAGTACTTC. It is translated as CASSSLAGTYNEQYF.

This chain links TRBV7-2 with TRBJ1-2; D ambiguous. Germline V gives CDR1 SGHTA, CDR2 FQGNSA. V lost 3 bases and J 5 bases, leaving 10 bases between the germline ends. The CDR3 sequence is 13 residues long. CDR3 sequence reads: CASSFSQLYGYTF. Written as DNA, the CDR3 is TGTGCCAGCAGCTTTTCGCAGCTATATGGCTACACCTTC.

This clonotype was counted between two and nine times. The chain employs TRBV7-9 and TRBJ2-1; a weak D match, TRBD2 (5 bases). Trimming took 0 bases from V and 2 from J, leaving 11 bases between them. This CDR3 has 16 residues. The germline V gene has CDR1 SEHNR and CDR2 FQNEAQ (reference sequence). CDR3 in DNA: TGTGCCAGCAGCTTAGCTGCCAGCGGAGCCTACAATGAGCAGTTCTTC. This sequence encodes CASSLAASGAYNEQFF.

This clonotype was counted many times. The V and J genes are TRBV29-1 and TRBJ2-5, with 8 bases matching TRBD2. The CDR3 has 14 amino acids. Per germline, CDR1 SQVTM and CDR2 ANQGSEA. Trimming cost V 5 bases and J 3 bases; bases outside gene matches: 8. The CDR3 protein is CSVPFGGGEETQYF. As DNA, the CDR3 is TGCAGCGTTCCCTTCGGGGGGGGAGAAGAGACCCAGTACTTC.

The chain couples TRBV18 to TRBJ1-1; 7 nucleotides match TRBD1. This CDR3 comprises 15 residues. Per the germline V gene, CDR1 is KGHSH and CDR2 is LQKENI. V dropped 3 bases and J dropped 2; count of bases not matched to a gene: 6. CDR3 protein: CASSPSRTGNTEAFF. The CDR3 DNA sequence: TGTGCCAGCTCACCCTCTAGGACAGGTAACACTGAAGCTTTCTTT.